Here is one T cell receptor (beta chain) with its context. 60 Vbeta and 13 Jbeta primers were used in PCR. Generated by immunoSEQ multiplex PCR, the TCRdb table keeps only in-frame clones and is missing some. The sample lists roughly 180,000 clones; 75% were seen once. Germline assignment: CDR1 SGHTA and CDR2 FQGNSA. The CDR3 runs to 14 residues. Trimming took 5 bases from V and 8 from J; bases not matched to a gene: 8. The sample originates from a study of cytomegalovirus exposure and HLA in healthy donors. The rearrangement links TRBV7-2 to TRBJ1-4, with TRBD1 identical over 7 bases. The TCR comes from a female donor in good health and CMV-seronegative. The specimen was PBMCs. CDR3 DNA: TGTGCCAGCAGCCCCGACAGGGTTGGGGAAAAACTGTTTTTT. This encodes CASSPDRVGEKLFF.